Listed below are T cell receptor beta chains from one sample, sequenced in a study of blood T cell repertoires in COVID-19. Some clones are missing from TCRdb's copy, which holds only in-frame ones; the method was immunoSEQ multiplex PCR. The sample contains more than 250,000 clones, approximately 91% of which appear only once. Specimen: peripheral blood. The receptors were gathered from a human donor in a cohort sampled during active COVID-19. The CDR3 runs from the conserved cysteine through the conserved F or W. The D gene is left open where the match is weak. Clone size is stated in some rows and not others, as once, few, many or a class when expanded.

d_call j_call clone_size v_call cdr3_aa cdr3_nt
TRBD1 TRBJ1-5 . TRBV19 CASSTGGSQPQHF TGTGCCAGTAGTACAGGGGGCTCACAGCCCCAGCATTTT
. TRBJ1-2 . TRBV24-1 CATAEADYGYTF TGTGCCACCGCGGAGGCCGACTATGGCTACACCTTC
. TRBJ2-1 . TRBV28 CASSSGVSDNEQFF TGTGCCAGCAGCTCAGGGGTTTCGGACAATGAGCAGTTCTTC
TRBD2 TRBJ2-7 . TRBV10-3 CAISENIAGGLEQYF TGTGCCATCAGTGAGAATATAGCGGGGGGGCTCGAGCAGTACTTC
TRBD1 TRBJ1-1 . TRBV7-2 CASSPRDRGRTEAFF TGTGCCAGCAGCCCCCGGGACAGGGGGCGGACTGAAGCTTTCTTT
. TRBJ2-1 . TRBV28 CASSPPNRRGPLDKEQFF TGTGCCAGCAGTCCTCCCAATCGGCGCGGGCCACTCGACAAAGAGCAGTTCTTC
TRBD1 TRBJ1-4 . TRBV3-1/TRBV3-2 CASSHRTGGFTEKLFF TGTGCCAGCAGCCATCGGACAGGGGGTTTTACTGAAAAACTGTTTTTT
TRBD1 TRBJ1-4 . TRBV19 CASSNRDRDNEKLFF TGTGCCAGTAGTAACCGGGACAGGGATAATGAAAAACTGTTTTTT
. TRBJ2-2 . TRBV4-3 CASSSLVPVGGGNTGELFF TGCGCCAGCAGCTCCTTAGTCCCAGTCGGGGGTGGGAACACCGGGGAGCTGTTTTTT
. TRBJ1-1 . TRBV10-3 CAVSRDTQDTEAFF TGTGCCGTCTCCCGGGACACACAGGACACTGAAGCTTTCTTT
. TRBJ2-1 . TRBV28 CASRLIRESSYNEQFF TGTGCCAGCAGACTAATTCGGGAGAGCTCCTACAATGAGCAGTTCTTC
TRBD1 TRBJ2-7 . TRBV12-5 CDKSRQGKNYEQYF TGTGACAAGTCCAGACAGGGGAAAAACTACGAGCAGTACTTC
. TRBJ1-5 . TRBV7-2 CASSLRPDSNSNQPQHF TGTGCCAGCAGCTTGAGACCGGACAGCAATAGCAATCAGCCCCAGCATTTT
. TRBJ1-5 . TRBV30 CAWCQNSNQPQHF TGTGCCTGGTGTCAGAATAGCAATCAGCCCCAGCATTTT
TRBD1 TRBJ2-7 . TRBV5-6 CASSSLLGQGYEQYF TGTGCCAGCAGCTCCTTATTGGGACAGGGTTACGAGCAGTACTTC
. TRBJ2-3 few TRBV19 CASSISGFSTDTQYF TGTGCCAGTAGTATATCAGGGTTTAGCACAGATACGCAGTATTTT
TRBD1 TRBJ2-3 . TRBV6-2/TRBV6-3 CASSYLGTGLTDTQYF TGTGCCAGCAGTTACTTGGGGACAGGGTTGACAGATACGCAGTATTTT
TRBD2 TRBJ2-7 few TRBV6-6 CASSQTSGANEQYF TGTGCCAGCAGTCAGACTAGCGGGGCAAACGAGCAGTACTTC
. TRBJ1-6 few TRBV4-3 CASKRTADSPLHF TGCGCCAGCAAACGGACTGCAGATTCACCCCTCCACTTT
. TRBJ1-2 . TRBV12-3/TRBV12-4 CASSLRGYTF TGTGCCAGCAGTTTGCGGGGCTACACCTTC